The clone carrying this TCR beta chain occurred many times. These data are taken from a study of T-cell reconstitution after alpha-beta-depleted transplantation in children. Germline V gene sequence: CDR1 MNHEY, CDR2 SVGAGI. After removal of 6 bases from V and 2 bases from J, the junction contained 7 bases not matched to a gene. The CDR3 runs to 14 residues. Unique molecular identifiers tagged the TCRbeta library. TCRdb analysed the PCR reads with MiXCR anew, one entry per CDR3 protein. Here the sample spans hundreds of thousands of distinct CDR3 sequences, around a sixth being singletons. The V and J genes are TRBV6-5 and TRBJ2-7, with 7 positions matching TRBD1. The starting material was PBMCs from the stem cell graft donor, obtained from the stem cell graft. The source is a human donor who donated a stem cell graft to a child with acute myeloid leukemia. The CDR3 region is CASRTGETPYEQYF. CDR3 nucleotide sequence: TGTGCCAGCAGAACAGGGGAAACCCCCTACGAGCAGTACTTC.